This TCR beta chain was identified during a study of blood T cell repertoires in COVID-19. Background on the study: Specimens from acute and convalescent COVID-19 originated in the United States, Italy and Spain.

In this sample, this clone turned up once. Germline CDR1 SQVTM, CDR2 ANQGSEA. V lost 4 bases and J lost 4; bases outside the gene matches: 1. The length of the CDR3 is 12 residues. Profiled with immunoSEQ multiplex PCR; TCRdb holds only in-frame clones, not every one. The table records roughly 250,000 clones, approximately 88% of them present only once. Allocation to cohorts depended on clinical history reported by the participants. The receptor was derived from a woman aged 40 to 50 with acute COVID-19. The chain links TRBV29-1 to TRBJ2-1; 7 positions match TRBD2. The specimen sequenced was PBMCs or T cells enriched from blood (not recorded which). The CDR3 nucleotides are TGCAGCGTTGGTAGCGGGTACAATGAGCAGTTCTTC. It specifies CSVGSGYNEQFF.